This TCR beta chain was identified in a study of CD8 T cells in ankylosing spondylitis. Study-level findings and limits: Within peripheral blood, clones linked to disease were CD8+ and relatively rare. Certain motif variants had earlier appeared in reactive arthritis synovial fluid and blood. Significant enrichment of disease-linked clones was reported in matched ankylosing spondylitis synovial fluid.

This CDR3 region has 14 residues. The V gene end was trimmed by 7 bases and the J gene end by 7 bases; junction bases not matched to a gene: 4. This clonotype has only a few counts. What it recognizes is unknown. It was by quantitative 5'-RACE with molecular barcodes that TCR beta libraries were made. Via MiXCR, TCRdb re-called the 5' RACE reads, giving one row per CDR3 protein. Here the sample spans some 350,000 distinct CDR3 sequences, roughly 14% being singletons. The sequence was collected from a male donor with ankylosing spondylitis or in good health (not recorded which). Material for sequencing was blood, either unsorted or a sorted T cell fraction (not recorded which). V gene TRBV12-3 or TRBV12-4 combines with J gene TRBJ1-6; TRBD1 matches 10 bases. CDR3 in DNA: TGTGCCAGCACCCTGACAGGGGGCAATTCACCCCTCCACTTT. This gives the protein CASTLTGGNSPLHF.